The rows below give T cell receptor beta chains drawn from one sample of a study of blood T cells in healthy people across ages. TCRdb independently ran MiXCR on the 5' RACE reads; one entry per CDR3 protein. The repertoire holds roughly 1.5 million distinct CDR3 sequences, with 40% to 45% as singletons. Sequences were obtained from blood. The source of these receptors is a woman younger than 35 in good health. Both conserved end residues are part of each CDR3. D genes are given only for firm matches. Only part of the rows carry a size: once, few, many, or a class if the clone is expanded.

v_call: TRBV20-1
clone_size: -
d_call: -
j_call: TRBJ2-7
cdr3_nt: TGCAGTGCTAGAGATCCTTACAGGACCTACGAGCAGTACTTC
cdr3_aa: CSARDPYRTYEQYF

v_call: TRBV4-3
clone_size: -
d_call: TRBD2
j_call: TRBJ2-3
cdr3_nt: TGCGCCAGCAGCCAAGAAGCAGAGGTAGCGGGGAGGTTAGATACGCAGTATTTT
cdr3_aa: CASSQEAEVAGRLDTQYF

v_call: TRBV7-9
clone_size: once
d_call: -
j_call: TRBJ2-1
cdr3_nt: TGTGCCAGCAGCTTAGGACTACAGGGCAATGAGCAGTTCTTC
cdr3_aa: CASSLGLQGNEQFF

v_call: TRBV4-1
clone_size: -
d_call: -
j_call: TRBJ2-5
cdr3_nt: TGCGCCAGCAGCCAAGAGCCCGGGGAAGAGACCCAGTACTTC
cdr3_aa: CASSQEPGEETQYF

v_call: TRBV5-1
clone_size: -
d_call: -
j_call: TRBJ2-5
cdr3_nt: TGCGCCAGCAGCTCACGAAAAAAAGAAGAGACCCAGTACTTC
cdr3_aa: CASSSRKKEETQYF

v_call: TRBV4-1
clone_size: few
d_call: -
j_call: TRBJ1-5
cdr3_nt: TGCGCCAGCAGCCAAGATCCCCAGGGTTTGTTTCCCCAGCATTTT
cdr3_aa: CASSQDPQGLFPQHF

v_call: TRBV27
clone_size: few
d_call: TRBD2
j_call: TRBJ2-2
cdr3_nt: TGTGCCAGCAGTCCCTTAGCGGGGTACGGGGAGCTGTTTTTT
cdr3_aa: CASSPLAGYGELFF

v_call: TRBV5-1
clone_size: few
d_call: TRBD2
j_call: TRBJ2-5
cdr3_nt: TGCGCCAGCAGCTTCCTAGCGGGTCCCTCGAAGGAGCAGTACTTC
cdr3_aa: CASSFLAGPSKEQYF

v_call: TRBV4-3
clone_size: -
d_call: TRBD1
j_call: TRBJ2-5
cdr3_nt: TGCGCCAGCAGCGAAGGACAGGGGCCAAACAATGAGCAGTACTTC
cdr3_aa: CASSEGQGPNNEQYF

v_call: TRBV7-2
clone_size: few
d_call: TRBD1
j_call: TRBJ2-7
cdr3_nt: TGTGCCAGCAGCCGCCAGGACAGGGCGCTCTCCTACGAGCAGTACTTC
cdr3_aa: CASSRQDRALSYEQYF

v_call: TRBV4-1
clone_size: -
d_call: -
j_call: TRBJ1-1
cdr3_nt: TGCGCCACCGCGCAAGGGGTTGGCACTGAAGCTTCCTTT
cdr3_aa: CATAQGVGTEASF

v_call: TRBV5-1
clone_size: few
d_call: TRBD1
j_call: TRBJ1-4
cdr3_nt: TGCGCCAGCAGGCCCGGGACAGGCTATGAAAAACTGTTTTTT
cdr3_aa: CASRPGTGYEKLFF

v_call: TRBV27
clone_size: -
d_call: -
j_call: TRBJ1-4
cdr3_nt: TGTGCCAGCAGTTTATCGAAAGGCCGAGGTAATGAAAAACTGTTTTTT
cdr3_aa: CASSLSKGRGNEKLFF

v_call: TRBV12-5
clone_size: once
d_call: TRBD2
j_call: TRBJ2-1
cdr3_nt: TGTGCTAGTGGCCTTAGGGGGCTAGCGGGAGGGAGCTCCTACAATGAGCAGTTCTTC
cdr3_aa: CASGLRGLAGGSSYNEQFF

v_call: TRBV12-3/TRBV12-4
clone_size: few
d_call: -
j_call: TRBJ1-2
cdr3_nt: TGTGCCAGCAGTTTCCGGAGGCCAAACTATGGCTACACCTTC
cdr3_aa: CASSFRRPNYGYTF

v_call: TRBV20-1
clone_size: -
d_call: -
j_call: TRBJ2-3
cdr3_nt: TGCAGTGGCGACCTCACAGATACGCAGTATTTT
cdr3_aa: CSGDLTDTQYF

v_call: TRBV7-9
clone_size: -
d_call: -
j_call: TRBJ2-3
cdr3_nt: TGTGCCAGCAGCTGGAGAGATTCTAGCACAGATACGCAGTATTTT
cdr3_aa: CASSWRDSSTDTQYF